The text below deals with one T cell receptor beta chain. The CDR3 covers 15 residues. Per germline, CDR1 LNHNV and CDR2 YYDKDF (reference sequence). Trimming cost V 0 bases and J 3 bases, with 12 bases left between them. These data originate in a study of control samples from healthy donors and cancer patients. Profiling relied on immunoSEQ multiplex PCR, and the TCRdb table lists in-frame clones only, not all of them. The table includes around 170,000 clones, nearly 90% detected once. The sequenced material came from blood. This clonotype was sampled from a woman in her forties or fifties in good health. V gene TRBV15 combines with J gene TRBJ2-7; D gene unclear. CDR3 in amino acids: CATSRDLMTGYEQYF. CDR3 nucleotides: TGTGCCACCAGCAGAGACTTAATGACTGGCTACGAGCAGTACTTC.